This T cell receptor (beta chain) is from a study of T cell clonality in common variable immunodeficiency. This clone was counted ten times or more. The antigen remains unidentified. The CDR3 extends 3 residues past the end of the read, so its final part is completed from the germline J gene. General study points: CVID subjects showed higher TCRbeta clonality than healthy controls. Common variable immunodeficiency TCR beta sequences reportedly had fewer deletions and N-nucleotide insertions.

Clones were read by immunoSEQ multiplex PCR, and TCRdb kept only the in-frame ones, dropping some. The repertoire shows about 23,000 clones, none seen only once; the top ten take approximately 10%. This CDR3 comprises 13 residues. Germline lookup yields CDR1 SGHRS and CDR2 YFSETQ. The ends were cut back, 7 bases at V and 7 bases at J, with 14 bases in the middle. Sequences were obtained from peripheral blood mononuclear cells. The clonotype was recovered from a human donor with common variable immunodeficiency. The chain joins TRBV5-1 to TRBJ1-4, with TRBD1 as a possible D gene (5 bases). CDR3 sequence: CASQTAESEKLFF. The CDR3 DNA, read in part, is TGCGCCAGCCAGACAGCCGAGAGTGAAAAA. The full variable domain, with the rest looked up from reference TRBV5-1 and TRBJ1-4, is KAGVTQTPRYLIKTRGQQVTLSCSPISGHRSVSWYQQTPGQGLQFLFEYFSETQRNKGNFPGRFSGRQFSNSRSEMNVSTLELGDSALYLCASQTAESEKLFFGSGTQLSVL.